These 15 T cell receptor beta chains share one sample of origin, sequenced in a study of chemoradiotherapy in HPV16-positive cancers. The repertoire was sequenced with immunoSEQ multiplex PCR; TCRdb's copy has only in-frame clones and lacks some. The sample has approximately 9,400 clones, roughly 80% seen once. This sample was obtained from a patient who underwent chemoradiotherapy. All receptors derive from a human donor with HPV-associated anogenital cancer.

The rearrangement uses TRBV9 and TRBJ2-3; tentatively, D is TRBD2 (5 bases). Trimming left V 7 bases short and J 1 base short, with 13 bases between. There are 14 residues in the CDR3. CDR1 is SGDLS and CDR2 is YYNGEE in the germline V gene. The CDR3 region has the DNA TGTGCCAGCTCCCCTTTTAGCGGCACAGATACGCAGTATTTT. Translating it yields CASSPFSGTDTQYF.

The chain uses TRBV11-2 and TRBJ2-2; TRBD2 aligns across 8 bases. Germline V gene data show CDR1 as SGHAT and CDR2 as FQNNGV. The ends lost 3 bases at V and 5 bases at J; junction bases unmatched: 5. The CDR3 length is 15 residues. The CDR3 region has the DNA TGTGCCAGCAGCTTTACAGCGGGAGATACCGGGGAGCTGTTTTTT. As protein: CASSFTAGDTGELFF.

This chain connects TRBV5-1 to TRBJ2-5, with D maybe TRBD2 (6 bases). The CDR3 covers 12 residues. Germline V gives CDR1 SGHRS, CDR2 YFSETQ. Trimming cost V 4 bases and J 5 bases, with 9 bases left between them. The CDR3 loop reads CASSPAGETQYF. As DNA, the CDR3 is TGCGCCAGCAGCCCGGCGGGGGAGACCCAGTACTTC.

In its sample, this clone was seen once. The V gene is TRBV19, the J gene TRBJ1-2, with a weak D call TRBD1 (5 bases). CDR3 size: 15 residues. V was clipped by 6 bases and J by 4 bases, with 18 bases between them. Germline loops: CDR1 LNHDA, CDR2 SQIVND (reference sequence). The CDR3 here is CASSQTVSGRYGYTF. For the CDR3, the DNA is TGTGCCAGTAGCCAGACAGTTTCCGGACGCTATGGCTACACCTTC.

V gene TRBV11-3 combines with J gene TRBJ2-3; either TRBD1 or TRBD2 may fit D (5 bases each). The CDR3 runs 13 residues. Trimming pared 5 bases from V and 3 bases from J, leaving 9 bases between. From germline, CDR1 is SGHNT and CDR2 YENEEA. Here the CDR3 DNA reads TGTGCCAGCAGCGTGGGGGATACAGATACGCAGTATTTT. Its protein product is CASSVGDTDTQYF.

The CDR3 is CASSAGLPTDTQYF. The CDR3 region has the DNA TGTGCCAGCAGCGCGGGGCTACCCACAGATACGCAGTATTTT. The chain has TRBV2 and TRBJ2-3; perhaps TRBD2 as D (6 bases). This CDR3 contains 14 residues. Germline V gene lookup returns CDR1 SNHLY and CDR2 FYNNEI. V dropped 6 bases and J dropped 2 bases, with 12 bases sitting between them.

As concerns this clone: A junction boundary mismatches the germline segment, possibly from a read error. This chain joins TRBV12-5 and TRBJ2-1, with TRBD2 matching over 13 bases. This CDR3 spans 15 amino acids. Germline V gene data show CDR1 as LGHNT and CDR2 as FRNRAP. CDR3 loop: CASGLGTSGTNEQFF. The CDR3 DNA reads TGTGCTAGTGGCTTGGGGACTAGCGGGACCAATGAGCAGTTCTTC.

This sequence joins TRBV18 and TRBJ1-3; D is possibly TRBD1 (5 bases). V was cut by 3 bases and J by 4 bases, with 10 bases left in between. The germline CDR1 and CDR2 sequences are KGHSH and LQKENI. The CDR3 length is 14 residues. CDR3 in DNA: TGTGCCAGCTCACCTACCCAGGGAGGAAACACCATATATTTT. This encodes CASSPTQGGNTIYF.

V and J are TRBV5-1 and TRBJ2-5, with TRBD1 as a possible D gene (6 bases). The CDR3 runs 13 residues. From germline, CDR1 is SGHRS and CDR2 YFSETQ. Trimming shortened V by 5 bases and J by 2 bases, and 10 bases separated the two germline ends. CDR3 in amino acids: CASRKGQQETQYF. CDR3 nucleotides: TGCGCCAGCAGAAAAGGACAGCAAGAGACCCAGTACTTC.

The chain couples TRBV11-3 to TRBJ2-1, with TRBD1 as a possible D gene (6 bases). Germline V gene lookup returns CDR1 SGHNT and CDR2 YENEEA. The V end lost 5 bases, the J end lost 2 bases, and 16 bases lay between the germline ends. This CDR3 is built from 16 residues. The CDR3 loop is CASSPQGSGPYNEQFF. CDR3 bases: TGTGCCAGCAGCCCCCAGGGGAGCGGCCCCTACAATGAGCAGTTCTTC.

The CDR3 nucleotides read TGTGCCAGCAACCTGGACAGGAATGGGTACTATGGCTACACCTTC. It yields the protein CASNLDRNGYYGYTF. The rearrangement joins TRBV5-6 to TRBJ1-2, with 7 bases that match TRBD1. The CDR3 covers 15 residues. With 6 bases clipped from V and 3 bases from J, the junction kept 11 bases outside the gene matches. Germline assignment: CDR1 SGHDT and CDR2 YYEEEE.

The chain has TRBV5-5 and TRBJ1-1; perhaps TRBD1 as D (5 bases). CDR1 is SGHKS, CDR2 YYEKEE, per germline (reference sequence). The CDR3 extends over 12 amino acids. V was shortened by 7 bases and J by 4 bases, with 11 bases between the two germline ends. The chain's CDR3 is CASGALSTEAFF. Written as DNA, the CDR3 is TGTGCCAGCGGGGCTTTGAGCACTGAAGCTTTCTTT.

V usage is TRBV18 and J usage is TRBJ2-2; TRBD1 matches at 8 bases. Trimming at V came to 6 bases and at J to 7 bases, leaving 10 bases not matched to a gene. Germline CDR1 KGHSH, CDR2 LQKENI. CDR3 length: 15 amino acids. The CDR3 region has the DNA TGTGCCAGCTCGCCTGGACAGGGAATAAACGGGGAGCTGTTTTTT. This encodes CASSPGQGINGELFF.

The V and J genes are TRBV6-1 and TRBJ2-7, with D perhaps TRBD1 or TRBD2 (7 bases each). The CDR3 loop spans 12 amino acids. CDR1 is MNHNS, CDR2 SASEGT, per germline. Trimming cost V 8 bases and J 1 base, with 9 bases left between them. CDR3 coding DNA: TGTGCCAGCCAGGGGGGGTCCTACGAGCAGTACTTC. This sequence encodes CASQGGSYEQYF.

The rearrangement uses TRBV6-1 and TRBJ2-5; 14 bases agree with TRBD2. V dropped 4 bases and J dropped 0; count of bases not matched to a gene: 4. Germline V gives CDR1 MNHNS, CDR2 SASEGT. The CDR3 contains 17 residues. CDR3 nucleotide sequence: TGTGCCAGCAGTGGGACTAGCGGGGGGAAATACCAAGAGACCCAGTACTTC. Translation gives CASSGTSGGKYQETQYF.